Below are 27 T cell receptor beta chains sequenced from a single sample in a study of blood T cell repertoires in COVID-19. This table comes from immunoSEQ multiplex PCR, and its TCRdb copy is limited to in-frame clones, with some not included. Among 390,000 or so clones, 80% to 90% were seen once, and the ten largest hold around 1%. The sample comprised PBMCs or T cells enriched from blood (not recorded which). The receptors originated from a man aged 18 to 29 who had recovered from COVID-19.

The chain couples TRBV27 to TRBJ2-2, with a possible D match to TRBD2 (6 bases). The CDR3 sequence is 15 residues long. Germline CDR1 reads MNHEY; CDR2 reads SMNVEV (reference sequence). V lost 6 bases, J lost 4 bases, and 15 bases lay in between. The CDR3 DNA reads as TGTGCCAGCAGCATAAGCGGGTTCGCCACCGGGGAGCTGTTTTTT. It yields the protein CASSISGFATGELFF.

This clone was seen only once. V usage is TRBV11-1 and J usage is TRBJ2-3; no clear D. Trimming left V 0 bases short and J 5 bases short, with 9 bases between. CDR3 length equals 14 residues. Germline V gene data show CDR1 as SGHAT and CDR2 as FQDESV (reference sequence). CDR3 nucleotide sequence: TGTGCCAGCAGCTTAGCAGCGCTGAGAGATACGCAGTATTTT. This sequence encodes CASSLAALRDTQYF.

CDR3 coding DNA: TGTGCCAGTAGTTTGGGCAGACGTAACAATGAGCAGTTCTTC. Its translation is CASSLGRRNNEQFF. The J gene is TRBJ2-1, the V gene TRBV19, with D hard to call. Trimming shortened V by 5 bases and J by 5 bases, and 13 bases separated the two germline ends. The CDR3 length is 14 residues. CDR1 and CDR2 (germline): LNHDA, SQIVND (reference sequence).

The chain links TRBV12-3 or TRBV12-4 to TRBJ1-2, with D maybe TRBD1 (6 bases). CDR3 length: 12 residues. Trimming took 10 bases from V and 8 from J, leaving 17 bases between them. The DNA for the CDR3 is TGTGCCACCGACTGGGGGCCCCGCGGCTACACCTTC. It is translated as CATDWGPRGYTF.

The chain is built from TRBV6-5 and TRBJ2-7; TRBD1 might be the D (5 bases). This CDR3 is 13 amino acids long. Germline CDR1 MNHEY, CDR2 SVGAGI. The germline V and J ends were trimmed by 2 bases and 6 bases, with 11 bases remaining between them. CDR3 loop: CASSYELGREQYF. In DNA, the CDR3 is TGTGCCAGCAGTTACGAACTGGGGCGCGAGCAGTACTTC.

The chain uses TRBV18 and TRBJ2-7; 11 nucleotides agree with TRBD2. Germline assignment: CDR1 KGHSH and CDR2 LQKENI. This CDR3 spans 15 amino acids. V lost 3 bases and J lost 3; bases outside the gene matches: 4. The CDR3 is CASSPPGLADYEQYF. CDR3 bases: TGTGCCAGCTCACCTCCGGGACTAGCGGACTACGAGCAGTACTTC.

This clone was observed a single time. CDR3 residues: CASSYLIQGANEKLFF. Here the CDR3 DNA reads TGTGCCAGCAGTTACTTAATCCAGGGGGCTAATGAAAAACTGTTTTTT. V usage is TRBV6-5 and J usage is TRBJ1-4, with 7 bases lining up with TRBD1. The CDR3 has 16 amino acids. Germline V CDR1 and CDR2: MNHEY, SVGAGI. V shed 1 base and J 3 bases; nucleotides not matched to a gene: 5.

This clone was seen just once. V and J are TRBV5-1 and TRBJ1-4; a possible D gene is TRBD1 (5 bases). The CDR3 extends over 15 amino acids. V gave up 3 bases and J gave up 8 bases, with 17 bases separating them. Germline CDR1 reads SGHRS; CDR2 reads YFSETQ. The CDR3 nucleotides read TGCGCCAGCAGCTGGCGGGGAGGGGATCAGGAAAAACTGTTTTTT. Protein sequence: CASSWRGGDQEKLFF.

V gene TRBV5-1 combines with J gene TRBJ1-1; the D gene is possibly TRBD1 (6 bases). The CDR3 covers 14 residues. Trimming removed 7 bases from V and 3 bases from J, with 16 bases in between. The germline CDR1 and CDR2 sequences are SGHRS and YFSETQ. CDR3 amino acids: CASGENRVDTEAFF. As DNA, the CDR3 is TGCGCCAGCGGAGAAAACAGGGTAGACACTGAAGCTTTCTTT.

The V gene is TRBV13, the J gene TRBJ1-1; D not resolved. The CDR3 runs to 12 residues. CDR1 and CDR2 (germline): PRHDT, FYEKMQ (reference sequence). Trimming pared 3 bases from V and 5 bases from J, leaving 7 bases between. The CDR3 DNA reads as TGTGCCAGCAGCTTCGGGGAAACTGAAGCTTTCTTT. It translates to CASSFGETEAFF.

The chain combines TRBV25-1 with TRBJ2-1, with 7 positions matching TRBD2. The length of the CDR3 is 16 residues. CDR1 MGHDK and CDR2 SYGVNS come from the germline V gene. V gave up 5 bases and J gave up 0 bases; unmatched junction bases: 7. In DNA form, the CDR3 reads TGTGCCAGCAGTTCTGACACGGGAGGCTCCTACAATGAGCAGTTCTTC. Protein: CASSSDTGGSYNEQFF.

The V call is TRBV5-1, the J call TRBJ1-2, with TRBD1 matching over 9 bases. Per germline, CDR1 SGHRS and CDR2 YFSETQ. The CDR3 runs 15 residues. V lost 4 bases, J lost 3 bases, and 7 bases stayed unmatched. This chain's CDR3 is CASSRGQGLDYGYTF. The DNA for the CDR3 is TGCGCCAGCAGCCGTGGACAGGGGTTAGACTATGGCTACACCTTC.

The chain couples TRBV21-1 to TRBJ2-1; the table assigns TRBD2, which was not confirmed against the DNA. TRBV21-1 is described as a pseudogene. CDR3 length: 17 amino acids. The CDR3 region is CAISGLAGEGSMDEQFF. In nucleotides, the CDR3 is TGTGCCATTTCGGGACTAGCGGGAGAAGGGAGTATGGATGAGCAGTTCTTC.

This clone was seen a single time. The chain combines TRBV2 with TRBJ2-7, with TRBD1 matching 7 bases. The CDR3 spans 17 residues. The germline V gene encodes CDR1 SNHLY and CDR2 FYNNEI. V shed 4 bases and J 3 bases; nucleotides not matched to a gene: 15. Here the CDR3 reads CASSAILDRARHYEQYF. DNA for the CDR3: TGTGCCAGCAGTGCTATTCTCGACAGGGCCCGCCACTACGAGCAGTACTTC.

This clone was picked up one time. The V and J genes are TRBV1 and TRBJ2-7; the table assigns TRBD2, which was not confirmed against the DNA. TRBV1 is a recognized pseudogene. The CDR3 extends over 16 amino acids. DNA of the CDR3: TGCACCAGCAGCCAAGGAATCGGGAGGGCTACCTACGAGCAGTACTTC. As protein: CTSSQGIGRATYEQYF.

V is TRBV19 and J is TRBJ1-1; 8 nucleotides align to TRBD1. From germline, CDR1 is LNHDA and CDR2 SQIVND (reference sequence). This CDR3 is built from 13 residues. V lost 7 bases to trimming and J lost 5 bases; unmatched junction nucleotides: 6. CDR3 bases: TGTGCCAGTAACCGGGACAGGTGGACTGAAGCTTTCTTT. As protein: CASNRDRWTEAFF.

J is TRBJ1-4 and V is TRBV27, with TRBD1 matching 7 bases. Germline CDR1 and CDR2: MNHEY and SMNVEV (reference sequence). This CDR3 is 15 amino acids long. The V gene end was trimmed by 3 bases and the J gene end by 8 bases; junction bases not matched to a gene: 9. CDR3 sequence reads: CASSLTGQVWEKLFF. The CDR3, as DNA: TGTGCCAGCAGTTTGACCGGACAGGTATGGGAAAAACTGTTTTTT.

The chain carries TRBV11-3 and TRBJ2-1, with D unclear. The germline V gene has CDR1 SGHNT and CDR2 YENEEA. The CDR3 loop spans 13 amino acids. V was shortened by 3 bases and J by 5 bases, with 8 bases between the two germline ends. Written as DNA, the CDR3 is TGTGCCAGCAGCTTGAACTTAGACAATGAGCAGTTCTTC. Its translation: CASSLNLDNEQFF.

The rearrangement joins TRBV11-2 to TRBJ1-2; 7 bases map to TRBD1. Germline V gene data show CDR1 as SGHAT and CDR2 as FQNNGV. This CDR3 spans 16 amino acids. With V trimmed by 5 bases and J by 2 bases, 11 bases remained unmatched. For the CDR3, the DNA is TGTGCCAGCAGCCCAGTCCGGGACAGAGAGAACTATGGCTACACCTTC. Translating gives CASSPVRDRENYGYTF.

The chain joins TRBV6-5 to TRBJ1-5; 8 bases line up with TRBD1. CDR1 MNHEY and CDR2 SVGAGI come from the germline V gene. This CDR3 comprises 15 residues. The V segment lost 7 bases and the J segment 2 bases; nucleotides outside the gene matches: 7. As DNA, the CDR3 is TGTGCCAGCAAACAGGACAGGGAGGGCAATCAGCCCCAGCATTTT. Translating gives CASKQDREGNQPQHF.

The rearrangement uses TRBV5-8 and TRBJ1-4; 8 nucleotides align to TRBD1. Germline V lookup: CDR1 SGHTS, CDR2 YDEGEE. This CDR3 region has 14 residues. V lost 5 bases to trimming and J lost 8 bases; unmatched junction nucleotides: 8. The DNA of the CDR3 is TGTGCCAGCAGTCGGACAGGGCTGAGGGAAAAACTGTTTTTT. Amino acid sequence: CASSRTGLREKLFF.

V gene TRBV27 combines with J gene TRBJ1-5, with D perhaps matching TRBD1 (5 bases). There are 12 residues in the CDR3. V lost 5 bases to trimming and J lost 9 bases, with 11 bases between them. CDR1 and CDR2 (germline): MNHEY, SMNVEV (reference sequence). The CDR3, as DNA: TGTGCCAGCAGTCCACAGGACGGGCCCCAGCATTTT. As protein: CASSPQDGPQHF.

The chain is built from TRBV19 and TRBJ2-7; 7 bases align to TRBD2. The germline CDR1 and CDR2 sequences are LNHDA and SQIVND (reference sequence). V was clipped by 3 bases and J by 4 bases; unmatched bases: 6. This CDR3 is 14 amino acids long. CDR3 in DNA: TGTGCCAGTAGTATGGAAGGGAGGGGTTACGAGCAGTACTTC. Its protein product is CASSMEGRGYEQYF. Complete variable domain (other parts from reference TRBV19 and TRBJ2-7): DGGITQSPKYLFRKEGQNVTLSCEQNLNHDAMYWYRQDPGQGLRLIYYSQIVNDFQKGDIAEGYSVSREKKESFPLTVTSAQKNPTAFYLCASSMEGRGYEQYFGPGTRLTVT.

This clone appeared once. The sample has other DNA sequences that encode this CDR3 too. This rearrangement joins TRBV12-3 or TRBV12-4 to TRBJ1-5; no clear D gene. CDR3 length: 13 amino acids. Trimming removed 3 bases from V and 4 bases from J, with 7 bases in between. CDR3 in amino acids: CASSFDRNQPQHF. The CDR3 bases are TGTGCCAGCAGTTTCGATCGGAATCAGCCCCAGCATTTT.

This clone has a single count. This chain links TRBV27 with TRBJ1-1; 7 bases agree with TRBD1. The CDR3 covers 15 residues. Germline CDR1 reads MNHEY; CDR2 reads SMNVEV (reference sequence). The V and J ends lost 0 bases and 0 bases, in that order; junction bases with no gene match: 1. CDR3 sequence (DNA): TGTGCCAGCAGTTTATCTCAGGGGGTGAACACTGAAGCTTTCTTT. As protein: CASSLSQGVNTEAFF.

This chain's CDR3 is CASSLARGGLAGGTGELFF. CDR3 DNA: TGCGCCAGCAGCTTGGCGCGAGGTGGGTTGGCGGGGGGCACCGGGGAGCTGTTTTTT. V and J are TRBV5-1 and TRBJ2-2; 8 nucleotides align to TRBD2. The CDR3 runs 19 residues. The V gene's germline CDR1 is SGHRS and CDR2 YFSETQ. Unmatched junction bases numbered 14, after V lost 0 bases and J lost 4 bases.

The chain couples TRBV14 to TRBJ2-7, with D possibly matching TRBD2 (5 bases). This CDR3 has 13 residues. V dropped 5 bases and J dropped 0 bases, with 8 bases sitting between them. Germline V gene sequence: CDR1 SGHDN, CDR2 FVKESK. CDR3 coding DNA: TGTGCCAGCAGCGTGGGGAGCTCCTACGAGCAGTACTTC. Translated, it gives CASSVGSSYEQYF.